This T cell receptor (beta chain) was profiled in a study of cytomegalovirus exposure and HLA in healthy donors. Study at large: The approximately 120 validation repertoires, a later analysis reported, used the same platform as the approximately 670 first-cohort repertoires. Study-wide points: Under in vitro conditions, three CMV-associated chains were confirmed as specific for CMV antigens.

The repertoire was sequenced with immunoSEQ multiplex PCR; TCRdb's copy has only in-frame clones and lacks some. The repertoire consists of around 130,000 clones, with approximately 89% occurring once and the leading ten covering about 3%. With respect to this clone: Its antigen is not identified.

Germline assignment: CDR1 MNHNY and CDR2 SVGAGI (reference sequence). V dropped 7 bases and J dropped 5; count of bases not matched to a gene: 8. CDR3 size: 14 residues. The rearrangement uses TRBV6-6 and TRBJ1-2, with 9 positions matching TRBD1. The clonotype originates from a man aged 25-45 years in good health and CMV-seronegative. The sample comprised PBMCs. The CDR3 here is CASTKETGGYGYTF. The CDR3 bases are TGTGCCAGCACAAAGGAGACAGGGGGTTATGGCTACACCTTC.